This T cell receptor beta chain was observed in a study of T-cell reconstitution after alpha-beta-depleted transplantation in children. General study findings and limits: At one year after transplant, newly produced T cells mostly accounted for T-cell counts and diversity. Surviving recipient T cells and intrathymic progenitors accounted for some patients' high TCRbeta diversity at day 60. Expanded clones from the graft, numbering several hundred, reportedly supplied alpha-beta T cells about two months after transplant.

A library of TCRbeta sequences, prepared with unique molecular identifiers, was generated. Via MiXCR, TCRdb re-called the PCR reads, giving one row per CDR3 protein. The sample lists around 94,000 distinct CDR3 sequences; around 5.9% were seen once. This clonotype was recorded at least ten times. What it binds is unknown. The CDR3 contains 12 residues. Per germline, CDR1 MGHDK and CDR2 SYGVNS. V shed 3 bases and J shed 2 bases, with 3 bases lying between them. The clonotype originates from a female patient aged 2-9 years who had a stem cell transplant for Fanconi anemia, so the T cells may come from the graft donor. The sample here was PBMCs, mostly from graft donor cells, taken 60 days after TCRalphabeta/CD19-depleted stem cell transplant. This chain connects TRBV25-1 to TRBJ2-3; D uncertain. CDR3 sequence reads: CASSENTDTQYF. In DNA, the CDR3 is TGTGCCAGCAGTGAGAACACAGATACGCAGTATTTT.